There are a few counts of the clone carrying this T cell receptor (beta chain). The antigen is unknown. This sample is part of a study of spatial heterogeneity in lung cancer. Study-level points and caveats: There were more appearances of ubiquitous expanded tumor TCRs in blood at resection than at follow-up.

Noted time point: blood at routine non-recurrence follow-up after resection. TCRdb analysed the 5' RACE reads with MiXCR anew, one entry per CDR3 protein. The sample has tens of thousands of distinct CDR3 sequences, almost 10% seen once. Sequenced here: PBMCs, sampled at follow-up. This sequence originates from a male donor with early-stage non-small cell lung cancer.

In DNA form, the CDR3 reads TGTGCCAGCAGTCACCGACTAGCGGGAAGCTCCTACAATGAGCAGTTCTTC. Translation gives CASSHRLAGSSYNEQFF. V gene TRBV6-2 or TRBV6-3 combines with J gene TRBJ2-1; 11 bases line up with TRBD2. CDR3 length equals 17 residues. The germline gives CDR1 MNHEY, CDR2 SVGEGT. J was trimmed by 0 bases and V by 5 bases; bases with no gene match: 6.